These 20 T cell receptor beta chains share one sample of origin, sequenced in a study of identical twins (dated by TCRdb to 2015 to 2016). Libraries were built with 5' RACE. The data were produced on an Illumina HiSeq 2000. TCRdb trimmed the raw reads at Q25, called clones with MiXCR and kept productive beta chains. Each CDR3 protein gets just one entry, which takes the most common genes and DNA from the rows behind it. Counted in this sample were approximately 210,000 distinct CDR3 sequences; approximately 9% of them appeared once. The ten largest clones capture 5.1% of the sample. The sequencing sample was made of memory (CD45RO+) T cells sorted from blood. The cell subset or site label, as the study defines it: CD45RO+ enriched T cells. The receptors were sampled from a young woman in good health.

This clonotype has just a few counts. The CDR3: CASSVEGVRSPLHF. CDR3 bases: TGTGCCAGCAGCGTTGAGGGGGTTAGATCACCCCTCCACTTT. The chain recombines TRBV9 with TRBJ1-6; possibly TRBD1 for D (6 bases). The CDR3 is 14 residues long. Germline CDR1 SGDLS, CDR2 YYNGEE. V gave up 2 bases and J gave up 10 bases, with 13 bases separating them.

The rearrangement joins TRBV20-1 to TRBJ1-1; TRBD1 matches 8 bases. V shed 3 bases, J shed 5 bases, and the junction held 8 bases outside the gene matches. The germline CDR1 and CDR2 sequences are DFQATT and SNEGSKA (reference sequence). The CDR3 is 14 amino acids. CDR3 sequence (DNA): TGCAGTGCTAGGGCAGGGGGCGCGGGAACTGAAGCTTTCTTT. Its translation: CSARAGGAGTEAFF.

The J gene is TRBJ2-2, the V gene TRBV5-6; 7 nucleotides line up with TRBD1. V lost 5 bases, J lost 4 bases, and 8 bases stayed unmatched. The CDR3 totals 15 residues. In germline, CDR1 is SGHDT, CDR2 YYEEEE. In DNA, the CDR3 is TGTGCCAGCAGACACAAGGGACAGCTCACCGGGGAGCTGTTTTTT. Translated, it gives CASRHKGQLTGELFF.

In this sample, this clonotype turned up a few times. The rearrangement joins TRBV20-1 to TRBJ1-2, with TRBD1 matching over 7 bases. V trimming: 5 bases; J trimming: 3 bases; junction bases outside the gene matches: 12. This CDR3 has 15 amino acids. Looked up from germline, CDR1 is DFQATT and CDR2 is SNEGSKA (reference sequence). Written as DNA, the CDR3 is TGCAGTGCTGAAGCCAGGGACAGCACTCACTATGGCTACACCTTC. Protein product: CSAEARDSTHYGYTF.

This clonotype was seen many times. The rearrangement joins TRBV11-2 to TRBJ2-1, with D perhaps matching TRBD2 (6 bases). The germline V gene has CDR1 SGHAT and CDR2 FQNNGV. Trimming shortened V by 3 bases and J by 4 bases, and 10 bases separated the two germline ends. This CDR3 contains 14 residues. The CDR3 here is CASSFSGAYNEQFF. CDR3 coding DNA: TGTGCCAGCAGCTTTAGCGGAGCTTACAATGAGCAGTTCTTC.

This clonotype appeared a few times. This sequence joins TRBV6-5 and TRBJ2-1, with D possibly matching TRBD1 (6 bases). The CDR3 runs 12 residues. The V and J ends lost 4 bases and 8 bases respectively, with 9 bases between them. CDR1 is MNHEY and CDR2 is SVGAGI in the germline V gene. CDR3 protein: CASSLQGDEQFF. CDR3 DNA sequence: TGTGCCAGCAGTTTACAGGGTGATGAGCAGTTCTTC.

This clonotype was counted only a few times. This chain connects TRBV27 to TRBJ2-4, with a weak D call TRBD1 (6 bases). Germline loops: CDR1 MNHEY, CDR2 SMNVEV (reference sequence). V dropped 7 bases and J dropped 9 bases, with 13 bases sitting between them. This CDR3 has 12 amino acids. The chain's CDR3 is CASKDSGPIQYF. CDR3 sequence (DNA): TGTGCCAGCAAGGACAGTGGTCCCATTCAGTACTTC.

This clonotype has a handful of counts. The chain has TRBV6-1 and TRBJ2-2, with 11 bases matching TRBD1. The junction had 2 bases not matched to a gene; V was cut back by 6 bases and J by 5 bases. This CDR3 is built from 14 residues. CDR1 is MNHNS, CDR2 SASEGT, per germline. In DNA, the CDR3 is TGTGCCAGCAGGGGACAGGGGGGTACCGGGGAGCTGTTTTTT. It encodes CASRGQGGTGELFF.

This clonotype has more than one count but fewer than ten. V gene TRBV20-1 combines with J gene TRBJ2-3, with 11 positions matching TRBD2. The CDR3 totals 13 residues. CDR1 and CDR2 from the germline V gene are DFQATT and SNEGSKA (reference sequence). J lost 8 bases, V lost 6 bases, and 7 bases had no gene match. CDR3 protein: CSANSGRGATQYF. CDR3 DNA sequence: TGCAGTGCCAATAGCGGGAGGGGGGCTACGCAGTATTTT.

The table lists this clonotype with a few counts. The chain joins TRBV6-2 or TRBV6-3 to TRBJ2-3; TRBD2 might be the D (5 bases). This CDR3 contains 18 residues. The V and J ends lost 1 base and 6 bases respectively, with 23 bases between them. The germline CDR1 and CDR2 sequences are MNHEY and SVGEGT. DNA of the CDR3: TGTGCCAGCAGTTACTTCCCGGGATCTAGCTCCGGGCGCGATACGCAGTATTTT. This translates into CASSYFPGSSSGRDTQYF.

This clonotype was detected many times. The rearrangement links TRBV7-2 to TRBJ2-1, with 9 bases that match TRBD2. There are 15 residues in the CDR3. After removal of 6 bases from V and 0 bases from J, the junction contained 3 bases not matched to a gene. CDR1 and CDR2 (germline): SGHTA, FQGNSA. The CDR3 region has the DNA TGTGCCAGCAGTTTTAGCGGGAGCTCCTACAATGAGCAGTTCTTC. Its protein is CASSFSGSSYNEQFF.

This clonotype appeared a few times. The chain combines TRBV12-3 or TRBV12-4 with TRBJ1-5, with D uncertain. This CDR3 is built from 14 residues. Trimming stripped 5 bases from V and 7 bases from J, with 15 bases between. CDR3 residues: CASSPSGPNQPQHF. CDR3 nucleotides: TGTGCCAGCAGTCCCTCTGGCCCGAACCAGCCCCAGCATTTT.

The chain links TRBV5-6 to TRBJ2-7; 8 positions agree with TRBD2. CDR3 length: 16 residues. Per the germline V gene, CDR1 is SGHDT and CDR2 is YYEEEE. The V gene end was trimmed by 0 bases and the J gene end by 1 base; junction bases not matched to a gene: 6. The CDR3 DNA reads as TGTGCCAGCAGCTTGGATCTAAGCGGGGGTTCCTACGAGCAGTACTTC. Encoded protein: CASSLDLSGGSYEQYF.

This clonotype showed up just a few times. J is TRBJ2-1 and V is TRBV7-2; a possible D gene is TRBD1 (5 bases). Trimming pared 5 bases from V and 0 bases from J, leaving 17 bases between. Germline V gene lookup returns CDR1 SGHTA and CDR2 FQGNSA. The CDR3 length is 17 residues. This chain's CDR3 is CASSPTGLSPSYNEQFF. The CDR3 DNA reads TGTGCCAGCAGCCCTACAGGCCTATCTCCCTCCTACAATGAGCAGTTCTTC.

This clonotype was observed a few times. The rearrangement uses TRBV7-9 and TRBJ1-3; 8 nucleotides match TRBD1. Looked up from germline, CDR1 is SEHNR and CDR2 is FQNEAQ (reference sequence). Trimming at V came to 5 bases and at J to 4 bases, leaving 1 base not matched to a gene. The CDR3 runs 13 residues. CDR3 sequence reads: CASSGDRGNTIYF. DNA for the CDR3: TGTGCCAGCAGCGGGGACAGGGGAAACACCATATATTTT.

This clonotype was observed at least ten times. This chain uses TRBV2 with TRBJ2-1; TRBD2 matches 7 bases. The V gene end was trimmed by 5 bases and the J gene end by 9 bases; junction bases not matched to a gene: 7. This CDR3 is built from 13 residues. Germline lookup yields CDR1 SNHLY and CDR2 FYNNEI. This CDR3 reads CASSYTSATEQFF. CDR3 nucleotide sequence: TGTGCCAGCAGTTATACTAGCGCCACTGAGCAGTTCTTC.

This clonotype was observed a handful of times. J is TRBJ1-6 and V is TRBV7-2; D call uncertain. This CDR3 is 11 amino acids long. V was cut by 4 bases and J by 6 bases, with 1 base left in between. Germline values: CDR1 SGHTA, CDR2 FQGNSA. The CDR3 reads CASSSNSPLHF. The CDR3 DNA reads TGTGCCAGCAGCTCTAATTCACCCCTCCACTTT.

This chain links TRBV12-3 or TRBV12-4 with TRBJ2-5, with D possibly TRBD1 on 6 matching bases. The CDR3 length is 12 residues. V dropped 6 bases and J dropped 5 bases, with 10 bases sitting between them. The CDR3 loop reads CASRDTGETQYF. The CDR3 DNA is TGTGCCAGCAGAGACACAGGGGAGACCCAGTACTTC.

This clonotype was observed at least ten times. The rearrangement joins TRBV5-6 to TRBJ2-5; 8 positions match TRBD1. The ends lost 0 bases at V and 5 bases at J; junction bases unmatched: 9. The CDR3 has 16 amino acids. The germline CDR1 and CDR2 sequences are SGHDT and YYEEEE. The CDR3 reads CASSLDSGTGVETQYF. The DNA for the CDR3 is TGTGCCAGCAGCTTGGACTCCGGGACAGGTGTGGAGACCCAGTACTTC.

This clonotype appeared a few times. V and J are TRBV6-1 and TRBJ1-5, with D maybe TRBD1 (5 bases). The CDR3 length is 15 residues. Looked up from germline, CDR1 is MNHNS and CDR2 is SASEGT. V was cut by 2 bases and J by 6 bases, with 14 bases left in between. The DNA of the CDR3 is TGTGCCAGCAGTGAATGGAGGCAGGGTAGTCAGCCCCAGCATTTT. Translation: CASSEWRQGSQPQHF.